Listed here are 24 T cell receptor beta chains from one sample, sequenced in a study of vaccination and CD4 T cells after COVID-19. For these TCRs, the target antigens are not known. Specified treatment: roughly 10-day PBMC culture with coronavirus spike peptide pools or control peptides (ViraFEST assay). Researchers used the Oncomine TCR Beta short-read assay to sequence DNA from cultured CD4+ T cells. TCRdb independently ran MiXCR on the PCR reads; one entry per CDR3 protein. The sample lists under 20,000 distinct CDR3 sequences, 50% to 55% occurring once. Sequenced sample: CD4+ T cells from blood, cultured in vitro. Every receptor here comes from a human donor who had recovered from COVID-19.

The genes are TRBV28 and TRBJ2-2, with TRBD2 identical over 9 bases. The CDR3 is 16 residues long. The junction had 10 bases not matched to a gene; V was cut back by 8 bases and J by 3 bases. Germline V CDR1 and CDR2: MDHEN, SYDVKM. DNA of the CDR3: TGTGCCAGCTGTCGGTGGGCTAGCGGGGACACCGGGGAGCTGTTTTTT. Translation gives CASCRWASGDTGELFF.

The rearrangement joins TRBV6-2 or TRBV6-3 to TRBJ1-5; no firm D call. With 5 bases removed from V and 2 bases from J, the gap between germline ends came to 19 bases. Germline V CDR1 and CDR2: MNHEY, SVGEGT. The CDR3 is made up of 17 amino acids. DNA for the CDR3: TGTGCCAGCAGTCACAGACGGACTCTCCTGGGCAATCAGCCCCAGCATTTT. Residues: CASSHRRTLLGNQPQHF.

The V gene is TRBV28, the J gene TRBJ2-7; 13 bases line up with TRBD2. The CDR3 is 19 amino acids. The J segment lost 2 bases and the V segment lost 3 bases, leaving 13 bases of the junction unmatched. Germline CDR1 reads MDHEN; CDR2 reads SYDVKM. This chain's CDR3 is CASSLGGGIGLAGAYEQYF. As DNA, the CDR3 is TGTGCCAGCAGTTTGGGTGGGGGGATCGGACTAGCGGGAGCCTACGAGCAGTACTTC.

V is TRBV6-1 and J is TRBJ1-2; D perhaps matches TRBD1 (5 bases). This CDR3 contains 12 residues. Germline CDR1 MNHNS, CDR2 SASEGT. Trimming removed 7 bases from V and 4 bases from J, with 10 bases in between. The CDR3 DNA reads TGTGCCAGCAAGGGGATCCCCTATGGCTACACCTTC. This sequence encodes CASKGIPYGYTF.

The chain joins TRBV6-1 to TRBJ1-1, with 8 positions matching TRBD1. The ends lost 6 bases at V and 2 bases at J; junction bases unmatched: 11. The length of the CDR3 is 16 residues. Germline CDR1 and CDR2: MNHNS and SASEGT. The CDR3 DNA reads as TGTGCCAGCAGGAGGACAGGGCTTGGTGGAAACACTGAAGCTTTCTTT. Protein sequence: CASRRTGLGGNTEAFF.

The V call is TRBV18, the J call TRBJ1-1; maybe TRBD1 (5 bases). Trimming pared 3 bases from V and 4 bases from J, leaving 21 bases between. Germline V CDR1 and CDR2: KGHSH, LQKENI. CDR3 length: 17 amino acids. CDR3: CASSPQFETVGGTEAFF. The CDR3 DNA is TGTGCCAGCTCACCCCAATTCGAGACAGTGGGGGGCACTGAAGCTTTCTTT.

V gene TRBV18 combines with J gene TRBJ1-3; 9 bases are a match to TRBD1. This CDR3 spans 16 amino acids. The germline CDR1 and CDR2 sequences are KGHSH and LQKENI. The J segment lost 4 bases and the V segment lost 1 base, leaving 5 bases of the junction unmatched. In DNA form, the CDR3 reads TGTGCCAGCTCACCACAACAGGGGGCACAAGGAAACACCATATATTTT. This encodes CASSPQQGAQGNTIYF.

In DNA, the CDR3 is TGCAGTGCTAGAGACCCGGGACAGGGTGGCAATCAGCCCCAGCATTTT. Amino acid sequence: CSARDPGQGGNQPQHF. The rearrangement links TRBV20-1 to TRBJ1-5, with TRBD1 identical over 9 bases. Germline V gives CDR1 DFQATT, CDR2 SNEGSKA (reference sequence). The CDR3 loop spans 16 amino acids. V shed 0 bases, J shed 2 bases, and the junction held 5 bases outside the gene matches.

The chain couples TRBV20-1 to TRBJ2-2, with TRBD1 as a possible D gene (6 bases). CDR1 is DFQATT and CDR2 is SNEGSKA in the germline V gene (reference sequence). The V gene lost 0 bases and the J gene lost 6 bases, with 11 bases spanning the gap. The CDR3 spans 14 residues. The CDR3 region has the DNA TGCAGTGCTAGAGACAACAGGGTAGCCGGGGAGCTGTTTTTT. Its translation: CSARDNRVAGELFF.

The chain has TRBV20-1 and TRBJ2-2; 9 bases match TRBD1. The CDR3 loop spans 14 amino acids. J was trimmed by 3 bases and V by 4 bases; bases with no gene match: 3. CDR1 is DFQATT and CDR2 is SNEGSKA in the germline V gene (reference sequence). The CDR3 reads CSAKGQGYTGELFF. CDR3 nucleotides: TGCAGTGCTAAGGGACAGGGTTACACCGGGGAGCTGTTTTTT.

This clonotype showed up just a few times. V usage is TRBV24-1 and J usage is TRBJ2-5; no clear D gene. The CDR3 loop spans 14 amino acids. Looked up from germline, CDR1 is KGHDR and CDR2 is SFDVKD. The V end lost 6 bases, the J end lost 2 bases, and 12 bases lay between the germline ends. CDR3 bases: TGTGCCACCAGTATGACGGGTCTACAAGAGACCCAGTACTTC. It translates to CATSMTGLQETQYF.

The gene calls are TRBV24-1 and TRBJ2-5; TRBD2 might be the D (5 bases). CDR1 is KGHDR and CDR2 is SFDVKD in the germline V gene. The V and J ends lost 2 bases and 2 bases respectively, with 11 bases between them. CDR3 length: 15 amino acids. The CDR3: CATSDSRVGQETQYF. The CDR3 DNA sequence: TGTGCCACCAGTGATTCGAGGGTGGGGCAAGAGACCCAGTACTTC.

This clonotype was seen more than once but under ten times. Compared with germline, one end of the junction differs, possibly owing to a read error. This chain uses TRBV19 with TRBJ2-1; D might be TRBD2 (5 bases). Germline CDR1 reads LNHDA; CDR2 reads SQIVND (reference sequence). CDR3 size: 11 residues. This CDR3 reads CASSMDFFRVF. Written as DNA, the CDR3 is TGTGCCAGTAGTATGGACTTTTTTAGGGTCTTC.

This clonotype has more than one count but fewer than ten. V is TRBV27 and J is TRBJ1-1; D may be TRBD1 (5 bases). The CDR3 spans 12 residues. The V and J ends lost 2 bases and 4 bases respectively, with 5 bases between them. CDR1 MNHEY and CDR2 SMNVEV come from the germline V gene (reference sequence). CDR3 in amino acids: CASSLRGTEAFF. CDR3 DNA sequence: TGTGCCAGCAGTTTAAGGGGCACTGAAGCTTTCTTT.

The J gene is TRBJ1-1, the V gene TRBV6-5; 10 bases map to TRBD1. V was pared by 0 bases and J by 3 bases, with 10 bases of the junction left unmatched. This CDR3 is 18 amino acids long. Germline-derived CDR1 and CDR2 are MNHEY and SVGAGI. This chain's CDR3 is CASSYSADRGYFDTEAFF. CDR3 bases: TGTGCCAGCAGTTACTCAGCGGACAGGGGGTATTTTGACACTGAAGCTTTCTTT.

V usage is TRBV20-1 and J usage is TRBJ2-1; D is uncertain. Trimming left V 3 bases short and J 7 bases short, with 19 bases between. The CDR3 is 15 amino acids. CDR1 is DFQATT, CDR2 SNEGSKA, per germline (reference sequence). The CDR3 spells CSARGTLKLGNEQFF. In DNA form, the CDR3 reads TGCAGTGCTAGGGGTACCTTAAAGCTTGGGAATGAGCAGTTCTTC.

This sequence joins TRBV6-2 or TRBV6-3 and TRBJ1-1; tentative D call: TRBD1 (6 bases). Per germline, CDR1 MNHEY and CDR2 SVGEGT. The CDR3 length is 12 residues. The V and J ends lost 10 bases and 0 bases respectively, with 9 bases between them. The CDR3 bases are TGTGCCACTGGGGGCATGAACACTGAAGCTTTCTTT. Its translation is CATGGMNTEAFF.

CDR3 nucleotides: TGTGCCAGCAGCTCCGGACTAGCGGGGTATACGGGGGAGACCCAGTACTTC. Its translation is CASSSGLAGYTGETQYF. V is TRBV7-9 and J is TRBJ2-5, with TRBD2 matching over 12 bases. After removal of 4 bases from V and 5 bases from J, the junction contained 11 bases not matched to a gene. Germline lookup yields CDR1 SEHNR and CDR2 FQNEAQ (reference sequence). The CDR3 covers 17 residues.

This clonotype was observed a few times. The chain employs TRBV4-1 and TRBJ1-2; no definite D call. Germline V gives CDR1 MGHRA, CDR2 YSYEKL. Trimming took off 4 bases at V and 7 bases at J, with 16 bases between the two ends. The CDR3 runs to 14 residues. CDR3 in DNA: TGCGCCAGCAGCCGACCCGGGAGTAGTAGTGGCTACACCTTC. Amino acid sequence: CASSRPGSSSGYTF.

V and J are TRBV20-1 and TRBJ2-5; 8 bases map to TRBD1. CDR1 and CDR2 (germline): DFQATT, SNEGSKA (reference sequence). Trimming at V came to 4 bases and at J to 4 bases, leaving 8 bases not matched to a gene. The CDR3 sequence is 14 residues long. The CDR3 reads CSAILTGVGETQYF. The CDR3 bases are TGCAGTGCTATACTGACAGGGGTGGGAGAGACCCAGTACTTC.

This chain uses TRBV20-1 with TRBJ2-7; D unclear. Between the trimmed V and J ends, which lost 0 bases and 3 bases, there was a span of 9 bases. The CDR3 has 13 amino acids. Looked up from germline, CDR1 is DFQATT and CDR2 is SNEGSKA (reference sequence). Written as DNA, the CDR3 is TGCAGTGCTAGAGATACTGGCGGCTACGAGCAGTACTTC. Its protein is CSARDTGGYEQYF.

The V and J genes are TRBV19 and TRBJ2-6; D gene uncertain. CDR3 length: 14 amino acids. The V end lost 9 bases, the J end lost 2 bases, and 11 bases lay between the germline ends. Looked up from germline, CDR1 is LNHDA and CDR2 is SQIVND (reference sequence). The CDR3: CASRGPAGANVLTF. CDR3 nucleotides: TGTGCCAGCAGAGGTCCGGCTGGGGCCAACGTCCTGACTTTC.

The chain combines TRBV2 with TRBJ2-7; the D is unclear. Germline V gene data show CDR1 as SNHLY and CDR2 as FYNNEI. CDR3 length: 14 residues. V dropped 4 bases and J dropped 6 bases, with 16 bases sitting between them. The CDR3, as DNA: TGTGCCAGCAGTGGAAGGATCCTTTTGGGCGAGCAGTACTTC. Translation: CASSGRILLGEQYF.

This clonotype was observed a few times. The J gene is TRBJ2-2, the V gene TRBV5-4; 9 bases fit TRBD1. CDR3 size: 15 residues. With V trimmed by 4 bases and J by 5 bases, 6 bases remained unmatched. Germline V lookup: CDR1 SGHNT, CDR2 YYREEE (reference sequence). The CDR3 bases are TGTGCCAGCAGCCGTCGACAGGGGGGGACCGGGGAGCTGTTTTTT. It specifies CASSRRQGGTGELFF. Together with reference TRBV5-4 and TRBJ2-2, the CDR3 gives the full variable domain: ETGVTQSPTHLIKTRGQQVTLRCSSQSGHNTVSWYQQALGQGPQFIFQYYREEENGRGNFPPRFSGLQFPNYSSELNVNALELDDSALYLCASSRRQGGTGELFFGEGSRLTVL.